What follows are 8 T cell receptor beta chains derived from one specimen sequenced in a study of graft-versus-host responses after intestinal transplantation. TCRdb's table, derived via immunoSEQ multiplex PCR, lists solely in-frame clones and lacks some. The data contain 29,000 or so clones, around 83% of them singletons. Intraepithelial plus lamina propria lymphocytes were released by processing graft tissue. The material was ileum tissue, obtained 98 days after intestinal transplantation. The receptors derive from a human patient who received an intestinal transplant, so some T cells may come from the graft donor.

The chain links TRBV28 to TRBJ1-3; the D gene is possibly TRBD1 (6 bases). CDR1 and CDR2 from the germline V gene are MDHEN and SYDVKM. This CDR3 is 15 amino acids long. Trimming pared 6 bases from V and 0 bases from J, leaving 12 bases between. The CDR3 loop is CASSRAQGSGNTIYF. As DNA, the CDR3 is TGTGCCAGCAGCCGTGCACAGGGCTCTGGAAACACCATATATTTT.

The chain carries TRBV7-9 and TRBJ1-1; tentatively, D is TRBD1 (6 bases). The ends were cut back, 2 bases at V and 3 bases at J, with 13 bases in the middle. This CDR3 region has 15 residues. The germline CDR1 and CDR2 sequences are SEHNR and FQNEAQ (reference sequence). The CDR3 region is CASSLPVNRDTEAFF. The CDR3 coding sequence is TGTGCCAGCAGCTTACCCGTTAACAGGGACACTGAAGCTTTCTTT.

The chain uses TRBV6-1 and TRBJ1-5, with D perhaps TRBD1 (5 bases). The V end lost 10 bases, the J end lost 4 bases, and 17 bases lay between the germline ends. Germline CDR1 and CDR2: MNHNS and SASEGT. The CDR3 totals 14 residues. CDR3 sequence: CATLFPGRNQPQHF. DNA of the CDR3: TGTGCCACCCTGTTCCCGGGGCGAAATCAGCCCCAGCATTTT.

The V call is TRBV29-1, the J call TRBJ2-1; TRBD1 is a possible D gene (6 bases). CDR3 size: 12 residues. The germline gives CDR1 SQVTM, CDR2 ANQGSEA. V lost 4 bases, J lost 7 bases, and 11 bases lay in between. The DNA for the CDR3 is TGCAGCGTTGCCCGAAGGGGGAATGAGCAGTTCTTC. Amino acid sequence: CSVARRGNEQFF.

Only a few counts were recorded for this clone. CDR3 DNA sequence: TGTGCCAGCAGTTTAATGGACTCCTTCGACGAGCAGTACTTC. Encoded protein: CASSLMDSFDEQYF. V gene TRBV27 combines with J gene TRBJ2-7, with D maybe TRBD2 (5 bases). The CDR3 has 14 residues. V lost 2 bases, J lost 5 bases, and 13 bases lay in between. The germline CDR1 and CDR2 sequences are MNHEY and SMNVEV (reference sequence).

The chain couples TRBV25-1 to TRBJ1-5; maybe TRBD1 (5 bases). The CDR3 loop spans 14 amino acids. The germline V and J ends were trimmed by 0 bases and 7 bases, with 10 bases remaining between them. CDR1 and CDR2 (germline): MGHDK, SYGVNS. CDR3 DNA: TGTGCCAGCAGTGAATATGGGGGTGAGCAGCCCCAGCATTTT. Its protein is CASSEYGGEQPQHF.

The V and J genes are TRBV7-8 and TRBJ1-2, with a tentative D call TRBD1 (5 bases). Germline assignment: CDR1 SGHVS and CDR2 FQNEAQ. The germline V and J ends were trimmed by 8 bases and 3 bases, with 10 bases remaining between them. The CDR3 length is 12 residues. The DNA for the CDR3 is TGTGCCAGCGGAGGGACGTACTATGGCTACACCTTC. Its translation is CASGGTYYGYTF.

This clone has a handful of counts. V and J are TRBV7-2 and TRBJ1-2; D is undetermined. Per the germline V gene, CDR1 is SGHTA and CDR2 is FQGNSA. Deletions cut 2 bases from V and 8 bases from J, with 15 bases between. The CDR3 is made up of 14 amino acids. CDR3 coding DNA: TGTGCCAGCAGCTTAACCCCTCCTGCCAAAGGCTACACCTTC. Amino acid sequence: CASSLTPPAKGYTF.